This is a list of T cell receptor beta chains from one sample in a study of blood T cell repertoires in COVID-19. Produced via immunoSEQ multiplex PCR; TCRdb's table is partial and in-frame only. This sample has 200,000 or so clones, with 75% to 90% found just once. The sample comprised peripheral blood. The receptors were sampled from a woman between 40 and 50 years old with acute or convalescent COVID-19. CDR3s include the opening cysteine and the closing phenylalanine or tryptophan.

J gene: TRBJ2-1; V gene: TRBV2; CDR3 protein: CASSEVGSSAYNEQFF
J gene: TRBJ1-4; V gene: TRBV7-8; CDR3 protein: CASSLRRGFGGTNEKLFF
J gene: TRBJ2-2; V gene: TRBV11-3; CDR3 protein: CASSPDRGYGELFF
J gene: TRBJ1-1; V gene: TRBV13; CDR3 protein: CASSLRGTGNTEAFF
J gene: TRBJ2-4; V gene: TRBV30; CDR3 protein: CAWSVLNLAKNIQYF
J gene: TRBJ1-2; V gene: TRBV28; CDR3 protein: CASSQGQGERVYGYTF
J gene: TRBJ1-6; V gene: TRBV7-2; CDR3 protein: CASSNGQGWGSPLHF
J gene: TRBJ2-5; V gene: TRBV5-8; CDR3 protein: CASSLGQGRETQYF
J gene: TRBJ2-3; V gene: TRBV15; CDR3 protein: CATSRAGTTNTQYF
J gene: TRBJ2-1; V gene: TRBV10-3; CDR3 protein: CAIRGHPNNEQFF
J gene: TRBJ2-2; V gene: TRBV21-1; CDR3 protein: CASSKAFLSPRCGQVNTGELFF
J gene: TRBJ1-2; V gene: TRBV7-2; CDR3 protein: CASSLVSRDSPGGYTF
J gene: TRBJ1-4; V gene: TRBV7-2; CDR3 protein: CASSLVHVLQGGHEKLFF
J gene: TRBJ1-2; V gene: TRBV7-9; CDR3 protein: CASSSQGFGLSGYTF
J gene: TRBJ2-4; V gene: TRBV18; CDR3 protein: CASSPQGATAKNIQYF
J gene: TRBJ2-7; V gene: TRBV10-1; CDR3 protein: CASSDRGPPYEQYF
J gene: TRBJ2-7; V gene: TRBV5-1; CDR3 protein: CASSSNTGYYEQYF
J gene: TRBJ1-1; V gene: TRBV5-6; CDR3 protein: CASSLLSEAFF
J gene: TRBJ2-7; V gene: TRBV5-4; CDR3 protein: CASSFDSAGYEQYF
J gene: TRBJ1-4; V gene: TRBV2; CDR3 protein: CASTLRGGEKLFF
J gene: TRBJ1-2; V gene: TRBV5-3; CDR3 protein: CARSLGQQRPNGYTF
J gene: TRBJ1-2; V gene: TRBV28; CDR3 protein: CASSSRQGAVGYTF
J gene: TRBJ2-7; V gene: TRBV2; CDR3 protein: CASSIYGGSLAGGKQYF
J gene: TRBJ1-2; V gene: TRBV5-4; CDR3 protein: CASSWGGPSGYTF
J gene: TRBJ1-2; V gene: TRBV5-1; CDR3 protein: CASSLDRRRGLGYTF
J gene: TRBJ2-2; V gene: TRBV6-5; CDR3 protein: CASSHRDRSTGELFF
J gene: TRBJ1-2; V gene: TRBV13; CDR3 protein: CASSLIGRGRTYGYTF
J gene: TRBJ1-1; V gene: TRBV5-4; CDR3 protein: CASSLAYMNTEAFF
J gene: TRBJ1-2; V gene: TRBV2; CDR3 protein: CATHRGNVNGYTF